These 10 T cell receptor beta chains originate from one sample sequenced in a study of T cell changes during pregnancy in multiple sclerosis. Here immunoSEQ multiplex PCR was the method, and the copy in TCRdb shows in-frame clones only, minus some. The sample lists more than 90,000 clones, 92% seen once, with more than 1.5% in the top ten. The sequenced sample was peripheral blood, obtained in the first trimester of pregnancy. The receptors originated from a female donor with multiple sclerosis, enrolled in a pregnancy study.

This clone was detected once. The V gene is TRBV5-1, the J gene TRBJ1-1; D unclear. V lost 0 bases to trimming and J lost 0 bases, with 9 bases between them. Germline lookup yields CDR1 SGHRS and CDR2 YFSETQ. The CDR3 is made up of 15 amino acids. In nucleotides, the CDR3 is TGCGCCAGCAGCTTGGGTGGCAAGATGAACACTGAAGCTTTCTTT. It encodes CASSLGGKMNTEAFF. The whole variable domain, remainder taken from reference TRBV5-1 and TRBJ1-1, is KAGVTQTPRYLIKTRGQQVTLSCSPISGHRSVSWYQQTPGQGLQFLFEYFSETQRNKGNFPGRFSGRQFSNSRSEMNVSTLELGDSALYLCASSLGGKMNTEAFFGQGTRLTVV.

The J gene is TRBJ2-5, the V gene TRBV11-2; 9 nucleotides align to TRBD1. V gave up 5 bases and J gave up 2 bases; unmatched junction bases: 12. The germline V gene has CDR1 SGHAT and CDR2 FQNNGV. The CDR3 totals 17 residues. The CDR3 DNA reads TGTGCCAGCAGCACATACCGGGACAGGGTCTCTCAAGAGACCCAGTACTTC. Its protein product is CASSTYRDRVSQETQYF.

The chain has TRBV6-6 and TRBJ2-1; D possibly corresponds to TRBD2 (6 bases). V was clipped by 0 bases and J by 5 bases, with 14 bases between them. From germline, CDR1 is MNHNY and CDR2 SVGAGI (reference sequence). The CDR3 length is 16 residues. The CDR3 coding sequence is TGTGCCAGCAGTTACTCCGGGACCGGGGGTAACAATGAGCAGTTCTTC. Its translation: CASSYSGTGGNNEQFF.

This chain links TRBV29-1 with TRBJ1-2; D may be TRBD1 (5 bases). The CDR3 has 15 amino acids. Trimming took off 6 bases at V and 4 bases at J, with 21 bases between the two ends. Germline assignment: CDR1 SQVTM and CDR2 ANQGSEA. CDR3 residues: CSVPRGQGESYGYTF. CDR3 nucleotide sequence: TGCAGCGTCCCAAGGGGTCAGGGCGAGAGCTATGGCTACACCTTC.

J is TRBJ2-7 and V is TRBV4-2; 8 bases agree with TRBD1. The junction had 8 bases not matched to a gene; V was cut back by 4 bases and J by 3 bases. Per the germline V gene, CDR1 is LGHNA and CDR2 is YNFKEQ. The CDR3 is 15 residues long. CDR3 sequence reads: CASSPVGQVDYEQYF. The CDR3 nucleotides are TGTGCCAGCAGCCCGGTGGGACAGGTCGACTACGAGCAGTACTTC.

The CDR3 is CASSLVGQGGGYDYGYTF. CDR3 DNA sequence: TGCGCCAGCAGCTTGGTCGGACAGGGGGGCGGTTACGACTATGGCTACACCTTC. The chain carries TRBV5-1 and TRBJ1-2; 10 positions agree with TRBD1. V gave up 0 bases and J gave up 3 bases; unmatched junction bases: 11. CDR3 size: 18 residues. Germline CDR1 reads SGHRS; CDR2 reads YFSETQ.

The rearrangement joins TRBV29-1 to TRBJ1-1; 10 bases agree with TRBD1. Germline V gene lookup returns CDR1 SQVTM and CDR2 ANQGSEA. This CDR3 has 12 amino acids. The V segment lost 7 bases and the J segment 4 bases; nucleotides outside the gene matches: 3. The CDR3 loop reads CSARTGGTEAFF. In nucleotides, the CDR3 is TGCAGCGCCCGGACAGGGGGCACTGAAGCTTTCTTT.

The chain carries TRBV5-4 and TRBJ2-1, with 8 nucleotides matching TRBD1. The length of the CDR3 is 18 residues. The ends lost 10 bases at V and 0 bases at J; junction bases unmatched: 18. Germline V CDR1 and CDR2: SGHNT, YYREEE (reference sequence). The CDR3 region is CAFQNPGQVKVSYNEQFF. DNA for the CDR3: TGTGCCTTCCAAAATCCGGGACAGGTAAAGGTCTCCTACAATGAGCAGTTCTTC. Together with reference TRBV5-4 and TRBJ2-1, the CDR3 gives the full variable domain: ETGVTQSPTHLIKTRGQQVTLRCSSQSGHNTVSWYQQALGQGPQFIFQYYREEENGRGNFPPRFSGLQFPNYSSELNVNALELDDSALYLCAFQNPGQVKVSYNEQFFGPGTRLTVL.

The chain couples TRBV5-6 to TRBJ2-5; the match to TRBD2 covers 11 bases. With 6 bases clipped from V and 1 base from J, the junction kept 11 bases outside the gene matches. CDR1 and CDR2 (germline): SGHDT, YYEEEE. The length of the CDR3 is 17 residues. The CDR3 DNA is TGTGCCAGCAACTTTTCCCCCGGGACTAGCGGCCAAGAGACCCAGTACTTC. This sequence encodes CASNFSPGTSGQETQYF.

The chain has TRBV10-2 and TRBJ1-5; maybe TRBD1 (5 bases). Trimming removed 5 bases at V and 0 bases at J, with 14 bases between. The CDR3 covers 16 residues. CDR1 and CDR2 (germline): WSHSY, SAAADI. In DNA form, the CDR3 reads TGCGCCAGCAGTCCCCAGGCAGGGAATAGCAATCAGCCCCAGCATTTT. Amino acid sequence: CASSPQAGNSNQPQHF.